What follows describes a single TCR beta chain. Its specificity is unknown. Single viable CD3+CD4+CD8-CD45RO+ cells were sorted as the memory CD4+ T cells. Donors' CMV status reflects serum IgG against pp150, pp28, p38, p52. Total CD4+ T cells were enriched by CD4 positive selection. Measured with immunoSEQ multiplex PCR; TCRdb has only the in-frame clones, and not every one. Among under 75,000 clones listed, about three quarters were seen once. The record originates from a study of memory CD4+ T cells and cytomegalovirus serostatus. As for the study in general: Of the healthy Belgian adults, fewer than 10 were CMV seropositive and 24 seronegative. Study conclusions and caveats: A US-trained random forest predicted CMV serostatus with median AUC around 0.9.

Deletions cut 5 bases from V and 7 bases from J, with 19 bases between. The CDR3 has 15 residues. CDR1 and CDR2 from the germline V gene are SGHVS and FQNEAQ. The receptor comes from an adult in good health and CMV-seronegative. Some clones in this sample may be carry-over from other donors' samples. The sequenced sample consisted of memory CD4+ T cells from blood. The chain recombines TRBV7-8 with TRBJ2-3; possibly TRBD1 or TRBD2 for D (5 bases each). The CDR3: CASSISRGPPNTQYF. The DNA for the CDR3 is TGTGCCAGCAGCATTTCCCGGGGCCCCCCAAATACGCAGTATTTT.